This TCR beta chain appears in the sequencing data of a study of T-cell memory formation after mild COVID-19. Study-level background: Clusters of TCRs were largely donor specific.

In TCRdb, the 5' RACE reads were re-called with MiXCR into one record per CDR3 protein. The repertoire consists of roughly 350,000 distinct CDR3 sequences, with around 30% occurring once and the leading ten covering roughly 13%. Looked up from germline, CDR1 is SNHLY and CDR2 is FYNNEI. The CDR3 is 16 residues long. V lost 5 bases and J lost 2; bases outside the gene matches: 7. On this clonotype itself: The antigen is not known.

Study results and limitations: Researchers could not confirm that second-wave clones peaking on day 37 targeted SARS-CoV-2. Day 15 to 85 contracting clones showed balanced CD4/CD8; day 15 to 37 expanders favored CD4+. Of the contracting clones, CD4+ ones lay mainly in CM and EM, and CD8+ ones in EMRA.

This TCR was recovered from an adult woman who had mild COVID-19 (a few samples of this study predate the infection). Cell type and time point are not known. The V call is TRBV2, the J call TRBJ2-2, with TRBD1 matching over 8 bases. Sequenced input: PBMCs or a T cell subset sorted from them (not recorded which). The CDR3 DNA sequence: TGTGCCAGCAGTTTTCAGGGGGCCCGTAACACCGGGGAGCTGTTTTTT. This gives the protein CASSFQGARNTGELFF.